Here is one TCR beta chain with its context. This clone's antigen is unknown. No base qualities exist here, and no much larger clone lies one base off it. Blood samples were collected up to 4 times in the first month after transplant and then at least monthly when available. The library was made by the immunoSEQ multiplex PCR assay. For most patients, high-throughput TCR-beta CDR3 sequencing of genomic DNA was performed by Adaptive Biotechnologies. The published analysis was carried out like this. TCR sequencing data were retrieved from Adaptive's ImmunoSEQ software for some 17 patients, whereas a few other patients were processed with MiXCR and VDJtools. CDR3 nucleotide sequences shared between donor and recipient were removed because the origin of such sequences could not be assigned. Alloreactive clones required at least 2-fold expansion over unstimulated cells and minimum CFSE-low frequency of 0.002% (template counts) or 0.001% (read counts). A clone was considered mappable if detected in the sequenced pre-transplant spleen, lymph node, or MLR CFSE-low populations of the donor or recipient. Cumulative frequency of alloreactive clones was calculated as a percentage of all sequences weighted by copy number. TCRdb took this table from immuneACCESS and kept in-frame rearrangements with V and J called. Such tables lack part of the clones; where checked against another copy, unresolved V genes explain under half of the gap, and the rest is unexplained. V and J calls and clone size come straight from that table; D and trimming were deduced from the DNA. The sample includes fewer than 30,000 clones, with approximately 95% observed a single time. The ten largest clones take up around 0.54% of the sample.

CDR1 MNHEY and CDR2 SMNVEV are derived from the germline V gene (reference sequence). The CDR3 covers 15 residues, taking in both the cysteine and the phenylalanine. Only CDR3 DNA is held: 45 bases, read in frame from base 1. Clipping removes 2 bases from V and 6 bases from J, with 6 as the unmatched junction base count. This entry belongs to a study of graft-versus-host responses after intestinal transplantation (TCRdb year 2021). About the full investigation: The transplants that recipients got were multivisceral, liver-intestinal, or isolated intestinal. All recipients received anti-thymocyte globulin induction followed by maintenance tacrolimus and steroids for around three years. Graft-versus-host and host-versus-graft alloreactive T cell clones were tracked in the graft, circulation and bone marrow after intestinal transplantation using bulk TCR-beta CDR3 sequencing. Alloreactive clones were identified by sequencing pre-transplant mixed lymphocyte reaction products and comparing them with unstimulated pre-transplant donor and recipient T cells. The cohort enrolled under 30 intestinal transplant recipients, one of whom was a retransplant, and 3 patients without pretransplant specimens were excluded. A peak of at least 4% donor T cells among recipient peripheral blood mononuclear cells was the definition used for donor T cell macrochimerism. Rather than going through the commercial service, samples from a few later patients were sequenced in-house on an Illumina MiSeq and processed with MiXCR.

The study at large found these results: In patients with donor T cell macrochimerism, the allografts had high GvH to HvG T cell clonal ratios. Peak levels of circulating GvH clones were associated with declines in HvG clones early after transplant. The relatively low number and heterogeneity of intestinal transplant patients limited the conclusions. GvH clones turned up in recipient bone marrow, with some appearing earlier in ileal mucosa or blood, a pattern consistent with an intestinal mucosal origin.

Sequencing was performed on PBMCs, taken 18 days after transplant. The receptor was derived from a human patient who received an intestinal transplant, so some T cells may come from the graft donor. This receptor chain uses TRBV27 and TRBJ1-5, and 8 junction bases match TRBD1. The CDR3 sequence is CASSLGTGGVQPQHF. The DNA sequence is TGTGCCAGCAGTTTAGGGACAGGAGGAGTTCAGCCCCAGCATTTT.